The present entry profiles one T cell receptor (beta chain) with its context. Its matching antigen is unknown. This specimen comes from a study of cytomegalovirus exposure and HLA in healthy donors. Regarding the study as a whole: Highest at DRB1 and lowest at HLA-C, TCR association rates differed among HLA loci in a later analysis. Sequencing likely caused a cluster of highly shared sequence variants.

PCR amplification relied on 60 Vbeta primers (plus 13 Jbeta primers). Produced via immunoSEQ multiplex PCR; TCRdb's table is partial and in-frame only. There are 150,000 to 200,000 clones in the sample; about four fifths occur only once, and almost 7% lies in the top ten. This clonotype originated in a man under 40 in good health and CMV-seropositive. Sequencing was performed on PBMCs.

The CDR3 region is CAWDSGSTDTQYF. CDR3 nucleotides: TGTGCCTGGGATAGCGGGAGCACAGATACGCAGTATTTT. This chain uses TRBV30 with TRBJ2-3; 7 positions match TRBD2. Trimming at V came to 5 bases and at J to 0 bases, leaving 2 bases not matched to a gene. Germline values: CDR1 GTSNPN, CDR2 SVGIG (reference sequence). There are 13 residues in the CDR3.